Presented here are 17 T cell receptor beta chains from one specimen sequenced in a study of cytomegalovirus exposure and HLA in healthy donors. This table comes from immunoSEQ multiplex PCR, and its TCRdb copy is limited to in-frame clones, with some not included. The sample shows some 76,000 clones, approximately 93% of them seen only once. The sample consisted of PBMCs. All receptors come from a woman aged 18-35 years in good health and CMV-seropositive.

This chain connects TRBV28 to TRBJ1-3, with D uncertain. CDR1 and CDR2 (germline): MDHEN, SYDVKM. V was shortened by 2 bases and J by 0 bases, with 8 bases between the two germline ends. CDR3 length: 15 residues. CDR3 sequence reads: CASSLSYNSGNTIYF. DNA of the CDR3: TGTGCCAGCAGTTTAAGTTACAACTCTGGAAACACCATATATTTT.

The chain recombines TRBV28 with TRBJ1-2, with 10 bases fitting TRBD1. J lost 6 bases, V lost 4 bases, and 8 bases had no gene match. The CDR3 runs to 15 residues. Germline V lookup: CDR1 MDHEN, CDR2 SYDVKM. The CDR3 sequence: CASSSAGTGEDGYTF. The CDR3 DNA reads TGTGCCAGCAGTTCCGCCGGGACAGGGGAGGATGGCTACACCTTC.

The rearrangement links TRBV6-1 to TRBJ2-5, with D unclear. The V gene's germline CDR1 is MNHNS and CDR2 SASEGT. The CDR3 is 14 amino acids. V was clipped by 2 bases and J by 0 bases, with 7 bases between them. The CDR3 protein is CASSEFRYQETQYF. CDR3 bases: TGTGCCAGCAGTGAATTCCGGTACCAAGAGACCCAGTACTTC.

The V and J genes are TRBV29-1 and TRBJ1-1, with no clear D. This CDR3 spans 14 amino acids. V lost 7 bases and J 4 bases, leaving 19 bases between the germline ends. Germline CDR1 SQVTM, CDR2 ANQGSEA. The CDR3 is CSGNSGGPVTEAFF. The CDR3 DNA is TGCAGCGGAAACAGTGGAGGTCCGGTCACTGAAGCTTTCTTT.

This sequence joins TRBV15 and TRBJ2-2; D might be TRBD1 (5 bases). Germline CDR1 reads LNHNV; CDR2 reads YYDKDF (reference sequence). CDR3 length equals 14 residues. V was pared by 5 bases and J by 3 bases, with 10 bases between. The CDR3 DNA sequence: TGTGCCACCAGCCTCACCAGGGACACCGGGGAGCTGTTTTTT. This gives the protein CATSLTRDTGELFF.

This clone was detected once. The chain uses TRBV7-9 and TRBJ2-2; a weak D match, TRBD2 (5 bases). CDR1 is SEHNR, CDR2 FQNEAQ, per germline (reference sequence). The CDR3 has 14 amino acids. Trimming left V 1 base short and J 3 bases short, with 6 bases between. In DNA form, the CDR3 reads TGTGCCAGCAGCTTAGGAGGGTACACCGGGGAGCTGTTTTTT. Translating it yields CASSLGGYTGELFF.

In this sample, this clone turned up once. CDR3 sequence reads: CASSVAGQGHGYTF. For the CDR3, the DNA is TGTGCCAGCAGCGTAGCGGGACAGGGACATGGCTACACCTTC. This chain links TRBV9 with TRBJ1-2, with 9 bases aligning to TRBD1. The V gene's germline CDR1 is SGDLS and CDR2 YYNGEE. The CDR3 sequence is 14 residues long. V was clipped by 0 bases and J by 6 bases; unmatched bases: 3.

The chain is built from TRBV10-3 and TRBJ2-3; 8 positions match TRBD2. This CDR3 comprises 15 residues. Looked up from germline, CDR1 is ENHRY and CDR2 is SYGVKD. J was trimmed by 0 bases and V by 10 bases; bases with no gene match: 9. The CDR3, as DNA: TGTGCCACCCTTTCCGAGCGGGGGAGCACAGATACGCAGTATTTT. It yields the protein CATLSERGSTDTQYF.

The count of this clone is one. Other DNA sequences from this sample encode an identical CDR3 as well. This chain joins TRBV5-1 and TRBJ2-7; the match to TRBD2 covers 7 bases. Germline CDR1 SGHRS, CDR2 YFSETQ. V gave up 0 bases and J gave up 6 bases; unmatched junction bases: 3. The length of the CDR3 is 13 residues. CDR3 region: CASSLGSGGEQYF. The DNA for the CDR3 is TGCGCCAGCAGCTTGGGATCGGGGGGCGAGCAGTACTTC.

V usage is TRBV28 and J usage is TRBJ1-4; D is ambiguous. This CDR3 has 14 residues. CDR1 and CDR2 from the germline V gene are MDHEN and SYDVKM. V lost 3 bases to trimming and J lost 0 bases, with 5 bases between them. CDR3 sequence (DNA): TGTGCCAGCAGTTTGGGCGCAACTAATGAAAAACTGTTTTTT. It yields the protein CASSLGATNEKLFF. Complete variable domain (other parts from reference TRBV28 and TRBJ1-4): DVKVTQSSRYLVKRTGEKVFLECVQDMDHENMFWYRQDPGLGLRLIYFSYDVKMKEKGDIPEGYSVSREKKERFSLILESASTNQTSMYLCASSLGATNEKLFFGSGTQLSVL.

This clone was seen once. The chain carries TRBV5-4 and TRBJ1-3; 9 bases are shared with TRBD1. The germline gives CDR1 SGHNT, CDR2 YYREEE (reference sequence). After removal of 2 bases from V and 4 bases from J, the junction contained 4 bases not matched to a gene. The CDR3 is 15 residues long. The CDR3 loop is CASSLQGASGNTIYF. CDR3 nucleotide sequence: TGTGCCAGCAGCTTACAGGGGGCTTCGGGAAACACCATATATTTT.

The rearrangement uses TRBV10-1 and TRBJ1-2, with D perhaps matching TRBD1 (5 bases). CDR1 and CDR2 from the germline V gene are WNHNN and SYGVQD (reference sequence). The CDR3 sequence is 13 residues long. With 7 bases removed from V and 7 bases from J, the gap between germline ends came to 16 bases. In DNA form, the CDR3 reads TGCGCCAGCACTCGAGTGGGGCAAACTGGCTACACCTTC. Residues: CASTRVGQTGYTF.

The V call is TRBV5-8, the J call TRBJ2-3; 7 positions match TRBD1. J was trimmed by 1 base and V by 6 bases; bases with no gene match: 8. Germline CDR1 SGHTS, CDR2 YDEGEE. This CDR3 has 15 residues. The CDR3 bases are TGTGCCAGCAATAGACAGGGTTTCGGCACAGATACGCAGTATTTT. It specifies CASNRQGFGTDTQYF.

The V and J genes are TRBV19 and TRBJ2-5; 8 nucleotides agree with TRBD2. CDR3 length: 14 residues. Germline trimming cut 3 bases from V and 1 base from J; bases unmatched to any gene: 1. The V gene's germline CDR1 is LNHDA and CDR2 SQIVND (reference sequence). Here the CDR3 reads CASSIGLAQETQYF. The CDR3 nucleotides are TGTGCCAGTAGTATCGGACTAGCCCAAGAGACCCAGTACTTC.

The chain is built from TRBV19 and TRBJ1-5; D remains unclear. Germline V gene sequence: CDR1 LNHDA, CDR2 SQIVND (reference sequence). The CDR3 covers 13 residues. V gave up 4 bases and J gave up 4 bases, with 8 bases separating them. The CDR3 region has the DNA TGTGCCAGTAGTACGACACAAAATCAGCCCCAGCATTTT. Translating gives CASSTTQNQPQHF.

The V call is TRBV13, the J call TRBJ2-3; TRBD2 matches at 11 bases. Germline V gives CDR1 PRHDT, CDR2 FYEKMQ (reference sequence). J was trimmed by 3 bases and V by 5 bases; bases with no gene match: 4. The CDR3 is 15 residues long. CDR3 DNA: TGTGCCAGCAGCGGTAGCGGGAGGGCAACAGATACGCAGTATTTT. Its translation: CASSGSGRATDTQYF.

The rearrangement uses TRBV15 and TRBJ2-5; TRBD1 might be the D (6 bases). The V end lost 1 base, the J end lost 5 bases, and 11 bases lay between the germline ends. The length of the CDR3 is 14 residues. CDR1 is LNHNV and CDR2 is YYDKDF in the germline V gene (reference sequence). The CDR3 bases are TGTGCCACCAGCAGAGGAAGGACAGAGGAGACCCAGTACTTC. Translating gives CATSRGRTEETQYF.